This T cell receptor beta chain is drawn from a study of blood T cell repertoires in COVID-19. Across the study: Italy, Spain and the United States were the sources of the convalescent and acute COVID-19 samples. Nucleic acid was either cDNA or gDNA, and it came from T cells, B-cell-depleted T cells, or PBMCs.

The CDR3 consists of 15 residues. Germline CDR1 and CDR2: SGHRS and YFSETQ. Between the trimmed V and J ends, which lost 0 bases and 1 base, there was a span of 10 bases. This clone was seen a handful of times. Original data processing: Amplification with reference gene primers provided the estimates of nucleated cell counts. Libraries were prepared by immunoSEQ multiplex PCR; TCRdb keeps only in-frame clonotypes and omits some of them. The V and J calls and the clone size are those of that table, but D and trimming were determined from the DNA. The sample gives 110,000 or so clones, around 90% of which show up once; about 4.5% is in the top ten.

This sequence joins TRBV5-1 and TRBJ2-5, with a possible D match to TRBD1 (6 bases). The sample comprised peripheral blood. This TCR derives from a woman between 50 and 59 years old with acute or convalescent COVID-19. The CDR3 nucleotides are TGCGCCAGCAGCTTGGGACAGGTTTTCCAAGAGACCCAGTACTTC. Its translation: CASSLGQVFQETQYF. The whole variable domain, filled in from reference TRBV5-1 and TRBJ2-5, reads KAGVTQTPRYLIKTRGQQVTLSCSPISGHRSVSWYQQTPGQGLQFLFEYFSETQRNKGNFPGRFSGRQFSNSRSEMNVSTLELGDSALYLCASSLGQVFQETQYFGPGTRLLVL.